The rows below give T cell receptor beta chains drawn from one sample of a study of cytomegalovirus exposure and HLA in healthy donors. The repertoire was sequenced with immunoSEQ multiplex PCR; TCRdb's copy has only in-frame clones and lacks some. The data show over 95,000 clones, over 65% seen once. Source material: PBMCs. Receptor source: a female donor in good health and CMV-seronegative. Each CDR3 is given with its conserved first and last residue. Each record gives: CDR3 DNA, CDR3 protein, clone size, V gene, J gene, D gene, CDR3 length. A D gene is named only where the DNA matches it firmly. Part of the rows lack a size; the others show once, few, many or a class for expanded clones.

TGTGCCAGTAGTATCGCGCAGGGGGAGTCACCCCTCCACTTT	CASSIAQGESPLHF	.	TRBV19	TRBJ1-6	TRBD1	14
TGTGCCAGCTCACCAGACGGGGTGGCTTTCTTT	CASSPDGVAFF	.	TRBV18	TRBJ1-1	.	11
TGTGCCAGCAGCGTTGGACAGGGCGGAACTGAAGCTTTCTTT	CASSVGQGGTEAFF	.	TRBV2	TRBJ1-1	TRBD1	14
TGTGCCAGCAGCTTGGGGCAGGGGCGCGGCTACACCTTC	CASSLGQGRGYTF	.	TRBV5-8	TRBJ1-2	.	13
TGTGCCAGCAGCTGGCTCCGCGGGTCCTACGAGCAGTACTTC	CASSWLRGSYEQYF	.	TRBV5-5	TRBJ2-7	.	14
TGTGCCAGCAGCCGAGGGACAGGGGACCCCTACGAGCAGTACTTC	CASSRGTGDPYEQYF	.	TRBV7-9	TRBJ2-7	TRBD1	15
TGTGCCTGGACACGAGGACAGGCGGCAGATACGCAGTATTTT	CAWTRGQAADTQYF	.	TRBV30	TRBJ2-3	TRBD1	14
TGCGCCAGCAGCTTGGGTAGCGCGCTAAACCAGGATGGAAACACCATATATTTT	CASSLGSALNQDGNTIYF	few	TRBV5-1	TRBJ1-3	.	18
TGTGCCAGCAGCTTGAACAGATTGAACACTGAAGCTTTCTTT	CASSLNRLNTEAFF	.	TRBV5-6	TRBJ1-1	.	14
TGTGCCAGCAGTTCGGGACGACAGGCGAGCTCCTATAATTCACCCCTCCACTTT	CASSSGRQASSYNSPLHF	.	TRBV27	TRBJ1-6	.	18
TGTGCCAGCAGCCCGGGCTTTTGGGGCGAGCAGTTCTTC	CASSPGFWGEQFF	.	TRBV11-2	TRBJ2-1	.	13
TGCGCCAGCAGCCCTGGGCCAAGGGGGCTTGGGAACACTGAAGCTTTCTTT	CASSPGPRGLGNTEAFF	few	TRBV5-1	TRBJ1-1	TRBD1	17
TGTGCCAGCAGCTTGGCAGGCACCCTTTCCTACAATGAGCAGTTCTTC	CASSLAGTLSYNEQFF	few	TRBV7-9	TRBJ2-1	.	16
TGTGCCAGCAGCCCGGACAGGGGACCCGGGGAGCTGTTTTTT	CASSPDRGPGELFF	.	TRBV13	TRBJ2-2	TRBD1	14
TGCGCCAGCAGCCAAGATGCGGTCATCTACGGAAACACCATATATTTT	CASSQDAVIYGNTIYF	.	TRBV4-3	TRBJ1-3	.	16
TGTGCCAGCAGCCCACTGCAGGGGATGAATGAGCAGTTCTTC	CASSPLQGMNEQFF	few	TRBV7-9	TRBJ2-1	.	14
TGTGCCAGCAGTGACTCGAGGCTAGACAGGGGTAACTATGGCTACACCTTC	CASSDSRLDRGNYGYTF	.	TRBV6-4	TRBJ1-2	TRBD1	17
TGTGCCAGTAGCCCCAGCGGCAGCGGGTCCTACGAGCAGTACTTC	CASSPSGSGSYEQYF	.	TRBV19	TRBJ2-7	.	15
TGTGCCAGCAGTGAAATGAGGGTTGAAGCTTTCTTT	CASSEMRVEAFF	.	TRBV6-1	TRBJ1-1	.	12
TGCAGCGTTGAAAGCGGACGGAGCTCCTACGAGCAGTACTTC	CSVESGRSSYEQYF	.	TRBV29-1	TRBJ2-7	.	14
TGTGCCAGCAGCCCCACATCCTACGAGCAGTACTTC	CASSPTSYEQYF	.	TRBV6-5	TRBJ2-7	.	12
TGTGCCAGCAATCACAGGGGCCGAGGAACTGAAGCTTTCTTT	CASNHRGRGTEAFF	few	TRBV5-6	TRBJ1-1	TRBD1	14
TGTGCCAGCAGCTTAGCTAGCGGGGGAAACATTCAGTACTTC	CASSLASGGNIQYF	.	TRBV7-9	TRBJ2-4	TRBD2	14
TGTGCTAGCAGCTTAGCCGGGGGGTGGGATACGCAGTATTTT	CASSLAGGWDTQYF	.	TRBV7-7	TRBJ2-3	TRBD2	14
TGTGCCAGCAGCCGGGGACAGGGGAGCAATCAGCCCCAGCATTTT	CASSRGQGSNQPQHF	.	TRBV7-9	TRBJ1-5	TRBD1	15
TGTGCCAGTAGTATTATTGGGGGGGTGGGGGGTCCTGAAGCCTTCTTT	CASSIIGGVGGPEAFF	.	TRBV19	TRBJ1-1	.	16
TGTGCCAGCTCACCAACGGGCAGGGCTCTAAGGGAGCAGTACTTC	CASSPTGRALREQYF	.	TRBV18	TRBJ2-7	.	15
TGTGCCAGCAGCCAAACTAGCGCCTACAATGAGCAGTTCTTC	CASSQTSAYNEQFF	.	TRBV4-2	TRBJ2-1	TRBD2	14
TGCGCCAGCACCGGGACTGGCTCCTACGAGCAGTACTTC	CASTGTGSYEQYF	.	TRBV5-1	TRBJ2-7	.	13
TGCGCCAGCAGTACTAAAGGAATGGGCAATGAGCAGTTCTTC	CASSTKGMGNEQFF	.	TRBV5-1	TRBJ2-1	.	14
TGCAGCGCCCCGACTAGCGGGGGGACAGATACGCAGTATTTT	CSAPTSGGTDTQYF	.	TRBV29-1	TRBJ2-3	TRBD2	14
TGTGCCAGCAGCACCTCAGGGGGCCATCAAGAGACCCAGTACTTC	CASSTSGGHQETQYF	.	TRBV4-2	TRBJ2-5	TRBD1	15
TGTTCCAGCAGCTCTCAGGGGAGTGAAGCTTTCTTT	CSSSSQGSEAFF	.	TRBV7-9	TRBJ1-1	.	12
TGTGCCAGCAGCGTACAGGGACAGCTGAACACTGAAGCTTTCTTT	CASSVQGQLNTEAFF	once	TRBV9	TRBJ1-1	TRBD1	15
TGTGCCAGCAGCCTTGAGGCGGGGGCAGGTGAAGCTTTCTTT	CASSLEAGAGEAFF	few	TRBV2	TRBJ1-1	.	14
TGTGCCAGCCAGACCGGGACAGGGGTGAGAAACACTGAAGCTTTCTTT	CASQTGTGVRNTEAFF	few	TRBV6-6	TRBJ1-1	TRBD1	16
TGTGCCAGTGAGGCTTGGGCAGGGGGTGAAGGGAATCAGCCCCAGCATTTT	CASEAWAGGEGNQPQHF	once	TRBV27	TRBJ1-5	TRBD1	17
TGTGCCACCAGCAGGGAGACAGGGGATTCTGAAAAACTGTTTTTT	CATSRETGDSEKLFF	.	TRBV15	TRBJ1-4	TRBD1	15
TGCAGCGTTAAGCAGGGGAACACTGAAGCTTTCTTT	CSVKQGNTEAFF	.	TRBV29-1	TRBJ1-1	.	12
TGTGCCAGCAGTCTCGGTAGCGGGGGGTCAGAGACCCAGTACTTC	CASSLGSGGSETQYF	once	TRBV7-2	TRBJ2-5	TRBD2	15
TGTGCCAGCAGCCTAAAGTCGGGGAACACTGAAGCTTTCTTT	CASSLKSGNTEAFF	.	TRBV9	TRBJ1-1	.	14
TGTGCCAGCAGCTTAGACAGGGACAATGAGCAGTTCTTC	CASSLDRDNEQFF	.	TRBV11-2	TRBJ2-1	.	13
TGTGCCAGCAGCTTAGACACAGGGGTTAATCAGCCCCAGCATTTT	CASSLDTGVNQPQHF	.	TRBV7-9	TRBJ1-5	TRBD1	15
TGCGCCAGCAGCTTGGGTCCACAGGGGATGGGCAATCAGCCCCAGCATTTT	CASSLGPQGMGNQPQHF	.	TRBV5-1	TRBJ1-5	TRBD1	17
TGCGCCAGCAGCTTGGACGGGTTGCTAGCGGGGAACAATGAGCAGTTCTTC	CASSLDGLLAGNNEQFF	few	TRBV5-1	TRBJ2-1	TRBD2	17
TGTGCCACCAGCAGAGACAGGGCCACTGAAGCTTTCTTT	CATSRDRATEAFF	.	TRBV15	TRBJ1-1	.	13
TGTGCCAGCAGCTTATTGGTTCGGGGCTACACCTTC	CASSLLVRGYTF	.	TRBV7-2	TRBJ1-2	.	12
TGTGCCAGCAACCCGCCAGGGGTGAACACTGAAGCTTTCTTT	CASNPPGVNTEAFF	.	TRBV6-5	TRBJ1-1	.	14
TGTGCCAGCAGCTCCTCGACTAGCGGGGGGGCACAAGAGACCCAGTACTTC	CASSSSTSGGAQETQYF	.	TRBV11-2	TRBJ2-5	TRBD2	17
TGTGCCAGCAGCCCCACGGGCACGGGGGGAACAGATACGCAGTATTTT	CASSPTGTGGTDTQYF	.	TRBV7-2	TRBJ2-3	TRBD2	16
TGTGCCAGCAGCTTAGTTGGGCGTGGGGACTCCTACGAGCAGTACTTC	CASSLVGRGDSYEQYF	.	TRBV7-2	TRBJ2-7	.	16
TGTGCCAGCAGTATAGACAGGGGGAAGCCCCAGCATTTT	CASSIDRGKPQHF	once	TRBV27	TRBJ1-5	TRBD1	13
TGTGCCAGCAGACCTTTAGCGGGGGGGCGCAATGAGCAGTTCTTC	CASRPLAGGRNEQFF	.	TRBV11-2	TRBJ2-1	TRBD2	15
TGTGCCAGCAGCGCGGACAGGCATGGCTACACCTTC	CASSADRHGYTF	.	TRBV9	TRBJ1-2	TRBD1	12
TGTGCCAGTAGCCCGGGACAGGGGTGGTCCTACGAGCAGTACTTC	CASSPGQGWSYEQYF	.	TRBV19	TRBJ2-7	TRBD1	15